This record covers a single TCR beta chain. The source of the sample is a study of blood T cell repertoires in COVID-19. Looking at the study overall: Acute and convalescent COVID-19 specimens originated in the United States, Italy and Spain.

Methods used by the authors: The authors estimated nucleated cell counts from reference gene primer amplification. The method was immunoSEQ multiplex PCR; TCRdb's version includes in-frame clones alone and lacks a portion of them. Clone size and V and J calls were adopted from that table, with D and trimming inferred from the DNA. The top ten hold roughly 18% of the sample, which has about 180,000 clones, 85% to 90% seen once. Germline values: CDR1 SGHAT, CDR2 FQDESV (reference sequence). Trimming removed 7 bases from V and 4 bases from J, with 15 bases in between. This CDR3 spans 14 amino acids. This TCR was sampled from an older person with COVID-19, enrolled during active disease. The sample consisted of peripheral blood. The rearrangement joins TRBV11-1 to TRBJ2-3; the D is unclear. The CDR3 DNA sequence: TGTGCCAGCACCGCTTCATGGCAGGCAGATACGCAGTATTTT. As protein: CASTASWQADTQYF.